Presented here are 9 T cell receptor beta chains from one specimen sequenced in a study of identical twins. One entry per CDR3 protein, called by TCRdb with MiXCR from the 5' RACE reads. The sample holds hundreds of thousands of distinct CDR3 sequences; roughly a tenth are singletons and the top ten take approximately 5.1%. Sequencing used memory (CD45RO+) T cells sorted from blood. All receptors derive from a woman between 18 and 30 years old in good health.

This clonotype appeared a few times. The V gene is TRBV6-2 or TRBV6-3, the J gene TRBJ2-7; TRBD1 matches 9 bases. J was trimmed by 0 bases and V by 6 bases; bases with no gene match: 3. The CDR3 is 14 residues long. In germline, CDR1 is MNHEY, CDR2 SVGEGT. CDR3 DNA: TGTGCCAGCAGGACGACAGGGGGCTCCTACGAGCAGTACTTC. It codes for CASRTTGGSYEQYF.

The genes are TRBV9 and TRBJ2-6; a weak D match, TRBD2 (5 bases). The length of the CDR3 is 15 residues. The V gene's germline CDR1 is SGDLS and CDR2 YYNGEE. The V end was cut by 2 bases, the J end by 1 base, with 7 bases between. This CDR3 reads CASSVRGSGANVLTF. The CDR3 DNA reads as TGTGCCAGCAGCGTTCGGGGATCTGGGGCCAACGTCCTGACTTTC.

Ten or more counts support this clonotype. V gene TRBV5-6 combines with J gene TRBJ1-6, with D uncertain. This CDR3 has 14 residues. Per germline, CDR1 SGHDT and CDR2 YYEEEE. V was trimmed by 4 bases and J by 15 bases, leaving 20 bases between them. The CDR3 DNA reads as TGTGCCAGCAGCCGTTCCGGGATCTACAAGCACCTCCACTTT. This codes for CASSRSGIYKHLHF.

By share, this clonotype ranks as medium-sized (0.01 to 0.1%). This chain joins TRBV7-9 and TRBJ1-5; D perhaps matches TRBD1 (5 bases). Trimming took off 2 bases at V and 4 bases at J, with 9 bases between the two ends. Germline V CDR1 and CDR2: SEHNR, FQNEAQ (reference sequence). The CDR3 contains 14 residues. The CDR3 nucleotides are TGTGCCAGCAGCTTATGGGGGGTTAATCAGCCCCAGCATTTT. Its translation: CASSLWGVNQPQHF.

This clonotype showed up just a few times. DNA for the CDR3: TGTGCCAGCAGCGTAGAGGCCGCGACTGGAAACACCATATATTTT. This gives the protein CASSVEAATGNTIYF. The genes are TRBV9 and TRBJ1-3, with D hard to call. Germline assignment: CDR1 SGDLS and CDR2 YYNGEE. The CDR3 is 15 amino acids. The V gene lost 0 bases and the J gene lost 2 bases, with 9 bases spanning the gap.

This clonotype was observed a few times. CDR3 nucleotide sequence: TGTGCCAGCAGTTTATCCGATCCGACCTACATGGTGGACTATGGCTACACCTTC. This encodes CASSLSDPTYMVDYGYTF. The chain carries TRBV27 and TRBJ1-2, with D hard to call. Deletions cut 0 bases from V and 3 bases from J, with 20 bases between. CDR1 and CDR2 from the germline V gene are MNHEY and SMNVEV (reference sequence). The CDR3 runs to 18 residues.

This rearrangement joins TRBV10-1 to TRBJ2-2, with 8 bases identical to TRBD2. Looked up from germline, CDR1 is WNHNN and CDR2 is SYGVQD (reference sequence). Trimming at V came to 5 bases and at J to 5 bases, leaving 4 bases not matched to a gene. CDR3 length: 14 residues. The CDR3 is CASSSGSVTGELFF. CDR3 DNA sequence: TGCGCCAGCAGTAGCGGGAGCGTGACCGGGGAGCTGTTTTTT.

This clonotype was counted at least ten times. The genes are TRBV12-3 or TRBV12-4 and TRBJ2-3, with D hard to call. The CDR3 spans 12 residues. V lost 6 bases and J lost 7, with 11 bases in between. CDR3 sequence (DNA): TGTGCCAGCAGCTACGTTACTCATACGCAGTATTTT. It encodes CASSYVTHTQYF.

This chain connects TRBV30 to TRBJ2-1; no definite D call. Between the trimmed V and J ends, which lost 2 bases and 5 bases, there was a span of 4 bases. The CDR3 spans 11 residues. The germline gives CDR1 GTSNPN, CDR2 SVGIG (reference sequence). CDR3 nucleotide sequence: TGTGCCTGGAGTAAGAACAATGAGCAGTTCTTC. Its protein product is CAWSKNNEQFF.